This note documents a single T cell receptor beta chain sequence. The antigen it binds to is not known. Within one base of it there is no much larger clone, and no base qualities were kept. The immunoSEQ Assay, a bias-controlled multiplex PCR, was used to amplify TCRbeta CDR3 regions from genomic DNA. In the original analysis: Nucleated cell counts per sample were estimated from amplification of reference gene primers within the assay. To quantify the absolute abundance of each unique TCRbeta CDR3 rearrangement, sequence reads were collapsed and filtered. For each sample, productive Simpson clonality was calculated as the square root of Simpson's diversity index over productive rearrangements. Drawn from immuneACCESS, this table holds only the in-frame rearrangements with V and J called that TCRdb kept. Clones are partly lost; checked studies trace under half to an unresolved V gene and leave the rest unexplained. The V and J calls and clone size were taken over from that table, and D and trimming were inferred from the DNA. The table for this sample lists some 190,000 clones; 85% of them were counted only once. The ten largest clones add up to around 8% of the sample.

Sequences SGHTS (CDR1) and YDEGEE (CDR2) are obtained from the germline V gene. The CDR3 spans 14 residues, from the cysteine through the valine. The CDR3 DNA has 42 bases and is translated from base 1. V has 4 bases trimmed and J has 9 bases trimmed; junction bases matching no gene number 13. Whole blood was collected in K2EDTA tubes by collaborating institutions according to the institutions' own protocols. Collaborator samples were shipped for TCRbeta analysis as frozen whole blood, isolated PBMCs, or DNA extracted from either sample type. This entry belongs to a study of blood T cell repertoires in COVID-19 (TCRdb year 2020). For context, the study as a whole: Collaborator samples came from the United States, Italy and Spain and covered acute and convalescent phases of COVID-19. The repertoires were released in a freely available public database intended as a resource for research on the immune response to SARS-CoV-2. Subjects who had been exposed to COVID-19, were actively infected with it, or had recovered from it provided the deeply sampled blood TCRbeta repertoires that made up the dataset. Where available, HLA class I and class II types were taken from metadata supplied by the sample provider and were not determined by assay-based typing. Samples came from the ongoing ImmuneRACE study (first 160 participants) plus 1,254 subjects from 6 global collaborators. The prospective study material was composed of cDNA or gDNA derived from T cells, B-cell-depleted T cells, or PBMCs. Sample metadata almost always included a de-identified subject ID, COVID-19 status, age in years and sex. The research as a whole found: The quantity of clinical and demographic metadata differed by source and by participant and was supplied without curation.

The rearranged segments are TRBV5-8 and TRBJ2-7; a stretch of 7 junction bases matches TRBD1. Sequencing was performed on peripheral blood. This TCR was recovered from a woman aged 55-75 years with acute or convalescent COVID-19. The DNA reads TGTGCCAGCAGCAGTGGACAGGTGCTCTCCTGGCAGTACGTC. It translates to CASSSGQVLSWQYV.